Below are 2 T cell receptor beta chains sequenced from a single sample in a study of T-cell reconstitution after alpha-beta-depleted transplantation in children (dated by TCRdb to the mid-2010s). The meaning of the sample's treatment or condition label: allogeneic hematopoietic cell transplantation with graft depleted of TCRalphabeta T cells and CD19 B cells. Library construction relied on PCR. Sequencing relied on an Illumina HiSeq 2500. Molecular barcoding was employed in the preparation of TCR libraries, with unique molecular identifiers being used to normalize TCRbeta repertoire quantification. TCRdb trimmed public reads at Q25 via fastp, called clones via MiXCR and kept in-frame beta chains. Identical CDR3 protein sequences are pooled into one entry, listed with their most common genes and DNA. Here the sample has around 580,000 distinct CDR3 sequences; 20% to 25% occur a single time. Roughly 13% of the sample belongs to the ten largest clones.

The specimen comprised PBMCs, mostly from graft donor cells, sampled 360 days after TCRalphabeta/CD19-depleted stem cell transplant. Receptor source: a boy under three years old who had a stem cell transplant for acute myeloid leukemia, so the T cells may come from the graft donor.

This chain joins TRBV20-1 and TRBJ2-7; no definite D call. CDR1 and CDR2 (germline): DFQATT, SNEGSKA (reference sequence). This CDR3 contains 11 residues. Trimming pared 3 bases from V and 4 bases from J, leaving 7 bases between. The CDR3 spells CSASWQYEQYV. DNA of the CDR3: TGCAGTGCTAGTTGGCAGTACGAGCAGTACGTC.

This clonotype was found many times. The CDR3 is CASSLTSGYGYTF. As DNA, the CDR3 is TGTGCCAGCAGTTTAACGTCGGGCTATGGCTACACCTTC. The J gene is TRBJ1-2, the V gene TRBV12-3 or TRBV12-4; D remains unclear. The CDR3 contains 13 residues. Deletions cut 2 bases from V and 4 bases from J, with 8 bases between.